This T cell receptor (beta chain) came from a study of T cells after yellow fever vaccination. Whole-study context: The SMART-Seq v4 Ultra Low Input method served to prepare the low-cell-number fractions.

UMIs and a universal primer site were added when TCR cDNA was made by 5'RACE template switching. One entry per CDR3 protein, called by TCRdb with MiXCR from the 5' RACE reads. The sample consists of approximately 510,000 distinct CDR3 sequences, around a fifth of them appearing once. V lost 3 bases and J 4 bases, leaving 17 bases between the germline ends. The CDR3 consists of 16 residues. Germline values: CDR1 SNHLY, CDR2 FYNNEI. This clonotype was detected only a few times. This TCR was recovered from a man younger than 30 who received the YFV17D yellow fever vaccine. The sample was PBMCs, taken roughly 20 days after the first yellow fever vaccination. V is TRBV2 and J is TRBJ2-3; D unclear. CDR3 sequence reads: CASSERREPPPDTQYF. CDR3 DNA: TGTGCCAGCAGTGAGAGACGCGAGCCCCCCCCAGATACGCAGTATTTT. Complete variable domain (other parts from reference TRBV2 and TRBJ2-3): EPEVTQTPSHQVTQMGQEVILRCVPISNHLYFYWYRQILGQKVEFLVSFYNNEISEKSEIFDDQFSVERPDGSNFTLKIRSTKLEDSAMYFCASSERREPPPDTQYFGPGTRLTVL.